This record looks at one TCR beta chain sequence and its context. What it binds is not known. The sample is drawn from a study of cytomegalovirus exposure and HLA in healthy donors. The overall study: An analysis done earlier identified more than 100 million unique TCR beta sequences from 150 million to 200 million T cells.

After removal of 3 bases from V and 3 bases from J, the junction contained 13 bases not matched to a gene. CDR1 and CDR2 from the germline V gene are LNHDA and SQIVND (reference sequence). The CDR3 spans 18 residues. A multiplex PCR was run with 60 Vbeta primers and 13 Jbeta primers. TCRdb keeps only in-frame clones here, not all; method: immunoSEQ multiplex PCR. Of about 170,000 clones in the sample, about 85% were seen once. Study observations and caveats: After further analysis at a later stage, 16,951 TCR beta sequences were associated with HLA alleles at 0.05 false discovery rate. For most TCR beta V segments, an earlier analysis put the productive rate at about 87% or about 30% of the time.

Everyone who donated was a healthy bone marrow donor. The chain has TRBV19 and TRBJ1-1, with 10 bases aligning to TRBD1. The source is a young man in good health and CMV-seropositive. Sequencing was done on a sample of PBMCs. CDR3 coding DNA: TGTGCCAGTAGTATCTGGGACAGGGGAGAAAGGCGGGACACTGAAGCTTTCTTT. This gives the protein CASSIWDRGERRDTEAFF.